This T cell receptor beta chain was found in a study of T cell repertoires in cytomegalovirus infection. Study overall: Selected CMV epitopes included recently identified HLA-C-restricted ones as well as well-studied HLA-B-restricted ones. The public TCR beta signatures pointed to both CMV infection and matching HLA type.

Concerning this clonotype: Antigen specificity is unknown.

TCRdb re-called the reads with MiXCR, one entry per CDR3 protein. The repertoire holds around 500,000 distinct CDR3 sequences, with about two fifths as singletons. The CDR3 contains 14 residues. CDR1 is MNHEY and CDR2 is SVGAGI in the germline V gene. Trimming stripped 0 bases from V and 4 bases from J, with 9 bases between. The clonotype originates from a human donor in good health (CMV status not recorded). Some clones in this sample may be carry-over from other donors' samples. The source was cultured PBMCs, collected from culture after CMV antigen stimulation. V usage is TRBV6-5 and J usage is TRBJ1-1, with D hard to call. Here the CDR3 reads CASSYSVPPTEAFF. The DNA of the CDR3 is TGTGCCAGCAGTTACTCGGTACCCCCCACTGAAGCTTTCTTT.